This T cell receptor beta chain was retrieved from a study of identical twins. This clonotype was picked up many times. Its antigen is not identified. Findings of the study overall: Out-of-frame beta chain sequences displayed weaker excess sharing between twins.

Trimming at V came to 7 bases and at J to 5 bases, leaving 12 bases not matched to a gene. This CDR3 contains 16 residues. TCRdb reanalysed the 5' RACE reads using MiXCR and keeps one entry per CDR3 protein. The table lists around 680,000 distinct CDR3 sequences, 8.6% of them singletons. This sample also appeared in a second study, on yellow fever vaccine responses in identical twins. That paper states: Twins reportedly had a vaccine T cell response that seemed partly convergent, partly personalized.

The TCR comes from a woman aged 18-35 years in good health. Sequencing was carried out using PBMCs. The gene calls are TRBV12-3 or TRBV12-4 and TRBJ2-2; 8 nucleotides match TRBD1. This CDR3 reads CASTPSRDRPTGELFF. CDR3 DNA: TGTGCCAGCACCCCCTCCCGGGACAGGCCAACCGGGGAGCTGTTTTTT.